This TCR beta chain was sequenced during a study of T cell changes during pregnancy in multiple sclerosis. The CDR3 totals 15 residues. V shed 5 bases and J 4 bases; nucleotides not matched to a gene: 9. Germline V gene lookup returns CDR1 LNHDA and CDR2 SQIVND (reference sequence). Generated by immunoSEQ multiplex PCR, the TCRdb table keeps only in-frame clones and is missing some. The sample consists of around 100,000 clones, around 90% of them appearing once. The chain links TRBV19 to TRBJ2-5; 8 bases are shared with TRBD1. Sequencing used peripheral blood, obtained in the second trimester of pregnancy. This clonotype originated in a female donor with multiple sclerosis, enrolled in a pregnancy study. CDR3 DNA sequence: TGTGCCAGTAGTCAGGGCGGACAGGGAGGAGAGACCCAGTACTTC. Protein product: CASSQGGQGGETQYF.